This T cell receptor beta chain was sequenced for a study of OX40 agonist ivuxolimab in advanced cancers. Study-wide context: Patients took ivuxolimab, an agonistic anti-OX40 (CD134) antibody. Patients were roughly 87% male with ages roughly 20 to 90, mean roughly 64.

This CDR3 region has 16 residues. CDR1 and CDR2 (germline): MNHEY, SMNVEV (reference sequence). Deletions cut 3 bases from V and 2 bases from J, with 14 bases between. Sequencing was performed with immunoSEQ multiplex PCR; in TCRdb, only in-frame clones are kept and a portion is missing. The profile covers tens of thousands of clones, with 75% to 90% appearing a single time and around 11% taken by the ten largest. Comments on this clone: No antigen is known for it.

Study-wide results and caveats: The average count of expanded clones was higher among CD8+ T cells than among CD4+. Normalized T-cell clonal expansion was also low in a subset of nonresponders.

This sample comprised CD4+ or CD8+ T cells sorted from blood, obtained in a trial of the OX40 agonist ivuxolimab. The TCR comes from an adult with an advanced solid tumor such as melanoma, head and neck, liver or kidney cancer. This chain connects TRBV27 to TRBJ2-1, with unresolved D. The CDR3 sequence is CASSFLRGGAYNEQFF. The CDR3 DNA reads as TGTGCCAGCAGTTTTCTTCGTGGCGGAGCCTACAATGAGCAGTTCTTC.